This TCR beta chain derives from a study of blood T cell repertoires in COVID-19. Here immunoSEQ multiplex PCR was the method, and the copy in TCRdb shows in-frame clones only, minus some. This table holds some 270,000 clones, about 80% found once. Material for sequencing was PBMCs or T cells enriched from blood (not recorded which). This clonotype originated in a man aged 50 or older who had recovered from COVID-19.

The CDR3 here is CASSRALTGTEAFF. CDR3 bases: TGTGCCAGCAGTCGAGCCTTGACGGGTACTGAAGCTTTCTTT. The rearrangement joins TRBV27 to TRBJ1-1, with D unresolved. Trimming took 5 bases from V and 5 from J, leaving 15 bases between them. This CDR3 region has 14 residues. Germline loops: CDR1 MNHEY, CDR2 SMNVEV (reference sequence).